A selection of T cell receptor beta chains follows, all from one sample in a study of T cell responses to AZD1222 COVID-19 vaccine. TCRdb's table, derived via immunoSEQ multiplex PCR, lists solely in-frame clones and lacks some. Among around 70,000 clones listed, about three quarters were seen once. Sequenced here: peripheral blood, sampled on day 0 of AZD1222 vaccination. The receptors were gathered from an adult in good health. Both conserved end residues are part of each CDR3. D genes are given only for firm matches. The listing skips clone size in some rows; elsewhere it reads once, few, many or a size class.

abundance	v_gene	j_gene	d_gene	CDR3aa	CDR3nt
-	TRBV7-9	TRBJ2-7	-	CASSLSEGIYEQYF	TGTGCCAGCAGCTTGTCCGAGGGTATCTACGAGCAGTACTTC
-	TRBV5-6	TRBJ1-2	-	CASSPAGTDGYTF	TGTGCCAGCAGCCCGGCCGGGACCGACGGCTACACCTTC
-	TRBV29-1	TRBJ1-1	TRBD1	CSAGQTKNTEAFF	TGCAGCGCGGGACAGACCAAGAACACTGAAGCTTTCTTT
-	TRBV11-2	TRBJ2-2	-	CASSQTRFANTGELFF	TGTGCCAGCAGCCAAACCAGGTTCGCGAACACCGGGGAGCTGTTTTTT
-	TRBV6-5	TRBJ2-6	-	CASPLTPSGANVLTF	TGTGCCAGCCCCCTCACACCTTCTGGGGCCAACGTCCTGACTTTC
-	TRBV6-6	TRBJ1-4	TRBD1	CASSYSGTEGEKLFF	TGTGCCAGCAGTTACTCTGGGACAGAGGGGGAAAAACTGTTTTTT
few	TRBV2	TRBJ1-2	-	CASIVTPGGYGYTF	TGTGCCAGTATTGTGACCCCTGGGGGCTATGGCTACACCTTC
-	TRBV19	TRBJ1-5	-	CASSGGSGNQPQHF	TGTGCCAGTAGTGGAGGTTCGGGCAATCAGCCCCAGCATTTT
-	TRBV4-2	TRBJ2-7	-	CASSQDPGAFEQYF	TGTGCCAGCAGCCAAGATCCCGGGGCCTTCGAGCAGTACTTC
-	TRBV11-2	TRBJ1-1	-	CASSQQGRGTEAFF	TGTGCCAGCAGCCAACAGGGAAGAGGGACGGAAGCTTTCTTT
-	TRBV4-1	TRBJ1-2	-	CASSQGVQNYGYTF	TGCGCCAGCAGCCAAGGGGTGCAGAACTATGGCTACACCTTC
-	TRBV7-8	TRBJ2-1	-	CASSPTGGPEQFF	TGTGCCAGCAGCCCTACCGGGGGACCAGAGCAGTTCTTC
-	TRBV30	TRBJ1-2	-	CAWRGTYGYTF	TGTGCCTGGAGGGGGACCTATGGCTACACCTTC
few	TRBV5-1	TRBJ1-5	-	CASSLDVDQPQHF	TGCGCCAGCAGCTTGGACGTGGATCAGCCCCAGCATTTT
few	TRBV19	TRBJ1-5	-	CASSILGDTSNQPQHF	TGTGCCAGTAGTATTTTGGGAGACACCAGCAATCAGCCCCAGCATTTT
-	TRBV7-3	TRBJ1-1	-	CASSPQSRVEKAFF	TGTGCCAGCAGCCCCCAATCCCGGGTCGAAAAAGCTTTCTTT
-	TRBV19	TRBJ1-5	-	CAARNTGEGNQPQHF	TGTGCCGCCCGGAACACGGGGGAGGGCAATCAGCCCCAGCATTTT
-	TRBV6-1	TRBJ1-6	-	CASSEYRIRDSPLHF	TGTGCCAGCAGTGAATACCGGATTCGAGATTCACCCCTCCACTTT
-	TRBV7-2	TRBJ2-5	-	CASSLDGETQYF	TGTGCCAGCAGCTTAGACGGGGAGACCCAGTACTTC
-	TRBV6-5	TRBJ1-5	-	CATGTGPQHF	TGTGCCACCGGGACCGGGCCCCAGCATTTT
once	TRBV28	TRBJ2-2	-	CASRVGWTGELFF	TGTGCCAGCCGTGTGGGGTGGACCGGGGAGCTGTTTTTT
-	TRBV10-2	TRBJ1-2	TRBD1	CASSEVSGQGSYGYTF	TGCGCCAGCAGTGAGGTCTCCGGACAGGGGTCCTATGGCTACACCTTC
-	TRBV7-2	TRBJ2-5	TRBD1	CASSQQTGLILETRYF	TGTGCCAGCAGCCAACAGACAGGGTTGATTTTAGAGACCCGGTACTTC
-	TRBV4-2	TRBJ2-1	TRBD1	CASSQAEGAAGEQFF	TGTGCCAGCAGCCAAGCTGAGGGGGCGGCCGGTGAGCAGTTCTTC
-	TRBV12-3/TRBV12-4	TRBJ1-5	-	CASTLFIYQPQHF	TGTGCCAGCACCCTTTTCATTTACCAGCCCCAGCATTTT